This T cell receptor (beta chain) was captured in a study of post-analysis software for immune sequencing data. Germline V CDR1 and CDR2: DFQATT, SNEGSKA (reference sequence). Trimming stripped 6 bases from V and 2 bases from J, with 14 bases between. The CDR3 sequence is 13 residues long. Unique molecular identifiers tagged the TCR beta cDNA libraries. The T cell input of roughly 0.85 to 11 million gave 400,000 to 500,000 cDNA molecules. TCRdb ran MiXCR on the PCR reads and lists one entry per CDR3 protein. The sample consists of some 450,000 distinct CDR3 sequences, less than 45% of them appearing once. Study-level results: A handful of TRBV segments were significantly more frequent in patients than in controls. TRBV5-6, TRBV5-1 and TRBV20-1 were among these segments.

About this clonotype itself: Its specificity is unknown.

The gene calls are TRBV20-1 and TRBJ2-7, with D perhaps matching TRBD2 (6 bases). This receptor was obtained from a girl between 5 and 17 years old with multiple sclerosis. The specimen sequenced was blood. The CDR3 bases are TGCAGTGCAAGCTCGGGGGACCCCTACGAGCAGTACTTC. This codes for CSASSGDPYEQYF.